The entry that follows covers one T cell receptor beta chain sequence. The CDR3 has 13 amino acids. The germline V gene encodes CDR1 LNHDA and CDR2 SQIVND (reference sequence). The V gene lost 5 bases and the J gene lost 2 bases, with 9 bases spanning the gap. This sample is drawn from a study of blood T cell repertoires in COVID-19. In the authors' workflow: Amplification with reference gene primers provided the estimates of nucleated cell counts. Produced via immunoSEQ multiplex PCR; TCRdb's table is partial and in-frame only. V, J and clone size reflect that table, while D and trimming were determined from the DNA. The sample holds around 480,000 clones; about 91% are singletons and the top ten take roughly 12%.

The chain uses TRBV19 and TRBJ1-2; a possible D gene is TRBD1 (5 bases). This TCR derives from a woman in her fifties or sixties with COVID-19, enrolled during active disease. Sequences were obtained from peripheral blood. CDR3 DNA sequence: TGTGCCAGTAGTCGGACATCAAACTATGGCTACACCTTC. It specifies CASSRTSNYGYTF.